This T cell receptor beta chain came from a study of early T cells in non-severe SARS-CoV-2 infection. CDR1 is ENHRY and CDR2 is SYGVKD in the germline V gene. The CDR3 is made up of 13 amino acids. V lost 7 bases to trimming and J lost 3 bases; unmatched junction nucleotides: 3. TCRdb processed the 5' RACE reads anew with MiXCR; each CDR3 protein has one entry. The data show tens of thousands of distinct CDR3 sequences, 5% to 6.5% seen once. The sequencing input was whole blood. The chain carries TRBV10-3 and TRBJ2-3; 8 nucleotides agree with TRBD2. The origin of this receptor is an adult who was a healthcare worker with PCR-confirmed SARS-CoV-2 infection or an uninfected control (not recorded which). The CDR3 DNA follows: TGTGCCATCAAGCGGGGGCTGACAGATACGCAGTATTTT. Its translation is CAIKRGLTDTQYF.